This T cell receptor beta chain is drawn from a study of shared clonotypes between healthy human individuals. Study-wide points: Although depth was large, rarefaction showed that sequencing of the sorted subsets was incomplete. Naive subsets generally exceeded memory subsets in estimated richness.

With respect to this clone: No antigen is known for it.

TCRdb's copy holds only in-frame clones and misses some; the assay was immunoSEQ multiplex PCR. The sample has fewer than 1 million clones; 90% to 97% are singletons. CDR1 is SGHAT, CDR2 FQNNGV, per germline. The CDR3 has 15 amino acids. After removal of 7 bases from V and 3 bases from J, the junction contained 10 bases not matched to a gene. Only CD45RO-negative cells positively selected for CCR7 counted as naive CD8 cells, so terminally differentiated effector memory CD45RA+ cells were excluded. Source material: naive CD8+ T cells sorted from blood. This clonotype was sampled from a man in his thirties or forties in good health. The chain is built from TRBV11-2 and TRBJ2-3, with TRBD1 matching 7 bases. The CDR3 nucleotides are TGTGCCAGCACCCGGTACAGGGGTTTTACAGATACGCAGTATTTT. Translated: CASTRYRGFTDTQYF.